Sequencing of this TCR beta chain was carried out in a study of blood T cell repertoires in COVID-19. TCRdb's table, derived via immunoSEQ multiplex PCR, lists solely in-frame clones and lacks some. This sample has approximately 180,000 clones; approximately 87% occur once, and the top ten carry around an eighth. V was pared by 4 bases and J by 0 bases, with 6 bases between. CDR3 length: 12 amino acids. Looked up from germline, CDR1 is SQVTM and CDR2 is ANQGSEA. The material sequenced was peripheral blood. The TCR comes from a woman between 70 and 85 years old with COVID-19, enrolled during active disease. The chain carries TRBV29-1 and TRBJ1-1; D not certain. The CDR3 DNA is TGCAGCGTTGTTGTAGTGAACACTGAAGCTTTCTTT. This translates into CSVVVVNTEAFF.